One and the same sample provided the 20 T cell receptor beta chains below, sequenced in a study of blood T cell repertoires in COVID-19. Using immunoSEQ multiplex PCR, the repertoire was profiled, and TCRdb retains in-frame clones only, with some absent. The table has about 200,000 clones, about three quarters seen once. The specimen sequenced was peripheral blood. The receptors were gathered from a woman in her 70s with acute or convalescent COVID-19.

The DNA for the CDR3 is TGTGCCAGCAGCTTGAGTAGCGGGAGTTCAGATACGCAGTATTTT. Amino acid sequence: CASSLSSGSSDTQYF. The chain links TRBV5-4 to TRBJ2-3, with 9 bases aligning to TRBD2. The CDR3 runs 15 residues. V lost 1 base, J lost 4 bases, and 4 bases stayed unmatched. CDR1 is SGHNT and CDR2 is YYREEE in the germline V gene (reference sequence).

This rearrangement joins TRBV20-1 to TRBJ1-4; D ambiguous. The CDR3 is 11 amino acids. V dropped 6 bases and J dropped 7 bases, with 9 bases sitting between them. CDR1 is DFQATT, CDR2 SNEGSKA, per germline (reference sequence). CDR3 coding DNA: TGCAGTGCCTACGAGGTTGAAAAACTGTTTTTT. Protein product: CSAYEVEKLFF.

CDR3: CASTLGGATSYTF. CDR3 DNA: TGTGCCAGCACCTTAGGGGGGGCCACTAGCTACACCTTC. V gene TRBV28 combines with J gene TRBJ1-2, with a possible D match to TRBD1 (6 bases). Per the germline V gene, CDR1 is MDHEN and CDR2 is SYDVKM. This CDR3 contains 13 residues. The germline V and J ends were trimmed by 7 bases and 9 bases, with 18 bases remaining between them.

The chain recombines TRBV15 with TRBJ1-2, with D possibly being TRBD1 (5 bases). The CDR3 loop spans 12 amino acids. CDR1 is LNHNV and CDR2 is YYDKDF in the germline V gene (reference sequence). V dropped 6 bases and J dropped 2 bases, with 7 bases sitting between them. CDR3 in amino acids: CATSDSNYGYTF. In DNA form, the CDR3 reads TGTGCCACCAGTGACAGCAACTATGGCTACACCTTC.

This chain joins TRBV6-5 and TRBJ2-7, with D perhaps TRBD1 (6 bases). The CDR3 spans 14 residues. V shed 0 bases and J shed 0 bases, with 6 bases lying between them. The germline V gene has CDR1 MNHEY and CDR2 SVGAGI. The CDR3 bases are TGTGCCAGCAGTTACTCGGACAGCTCCTACGAGCAGTACTTC. Translated: CASSYSDSSYEQYF.

This chain links TRBV6-5 with TRBJ1-6; 8 nucleotides align to TRBD1. Looked up from germline, CDR1 is MNHEY and CDR2 is SVGAGI. The CDR3 length is 14 residues. J was trimmed by 6 bases and V by 2 bases; bases with no gene match: 0. The CDR3 spells CASSYQGANSPLHF. The DNA of the CDR3 is TGTGCCAGCAGTTACCAGGGGGCTAATTCACCCCTCCACTTT.

The chain carries TRBV5-6 and TRBJ2-4; D gene uncertain. Germline V CDR1 and CDR2: SGHDT, YYEEEE. Trimming left V 3 bases short and J 0 bases short, with 10 bases between. This CDR3 contains 15 residues. The CDR3 here is CASSSRRLAKNIQYF. The CDR3, as DNA: TGTGCCAGCAGCTCCCGAAGACTAGCCAAAAACATTCAGTACTTC. Full variable domain (outside the CDR3, taken from reference TRBV5-6 and TRBJ2-4): DAGVTQSPTHLIKTRGQQVTLRCSPKSGHDTVSWYQQALGQGPQFIFQYYEEEERQRGNFPDRFSGHQFPNYSSELNVNALLLGDSALYLCASSSRRLAKNIQYFGAGTRLSVL.

V and J are TRBV11-1 and TRBJ2-2; D is unclear. Trimming shortened V by 2 bases and J by 6 bases, and 13 bases separated the two germline ends. From germline, CDR1 is SGHAT and CDR2 FQDESV (reference sequence). CDR3 length: 15 amino acids. CDR3 nucleotide sequence: TGTGCCAGCAGCTTATCTGGCACCCTCCCCGGGGAGCTGTTTTTT. Residues: CASSLSGTLPGELFF.

The rearrangement uses TRBV27 and TRBJ2-1; 11 bases map to TRBD2. Germline V CDR1 and CDR2: MNHEY, SMNVEV (reference sequence). V was clipped by 7 bases and J by 0 bases; unmatched bases: 5. The CDR3 sequence is 16 residues long. Here the CDR3 reads CASTRLAGNSYNEQFF. CDR3 DNA sequence: TGTGCCAGCACCCGACTAGCGGGAAACTCCTACAATGAGCAGTTCTTC.

The chain uses TRBV6-6 and TRBJ2-3; the D gene is possibly TRBD1 (6 bases). Germline V gene lookup returns CDR1 MNHNY and CDR2 SVGAGI (reference sequence). The CDR3 has 19 amino acids. V shed 5 bases and J shed 6 bases, with 30 bases lying between them. CDR3 loop: CASSPFQPTNRVWWDTQYF. The CDR3 DNA follows: TGTGCCAGCAGTCCCTTCCAACCGACAAACAGGGTTTGGTGGGATACGCAGTATTTT.

This clone was seen only a few times. J is TRBJ2-5 and V is TRBV27; the match to TRBD2 covers 11 bases. The CDR3 runs 14 residues. Germline trimming cut 6 bases from V and 1 base from J; bases unmatched to any gene: 1. Germline CDR1 reads MNHEY; CDR2 reads SMNVEV (reference sequence). CDR3 bases: TGTGCCAGCAGACTAGCGGGAGCCCAAGAGACCCAGTACTTC. Amino acids: CASRLAGAQETQYF.

This clone showed up just a few times. The chain recombines TRBV3-1 (or the pseudogene TRBV3-2) with TRBJ1-6; weak D call: TRBD1 (6 bases). The CDR3 is made up of 13 amino acids. CDR1 LGHDT and CDR2 YNNKEL come from the germline V gene (reference sequence). Trimming shortened V by 5 bases and J by 10 bases, and 12 bases separated the two germline ends. The CDR3 DNA reads TGTGCCAGCAGCACACAGGGTGGATCACCCCTCCACTTT. Translating it yields CASSTQGGSPLHF.

The chain links TRBV6-4 to TRBJ1-5, with D perhaps matching TRBD1 (5 bases). The V gene lost 2 bases and the J gene lost 0 bases, with 11 bases spanning the gap. The CDR3 is 16 residues long. Per germline, CDR1 MRHNA and CDR2 SNTAGT. CDR3 nucleotides: TGTGCCAGCAGTGACGGGGCCGCAGTTAGCAATCAGCCCCAGCATTTT. This encodes CASSDGAAVSNQPQHF.

The chain links TRBV7-2 to TRBJ1-5; 9 nucleotides line up with TRBD1. In germline, CDR1 is SGHTA, CDR2 FQGNSA. This CDR3 is built from 17 residues. V dropped 2 bases and J dropped 4; count of bases not matched to a gene: 9. CDR3 residues: CASSLRAGQGSNQPQHF. The CDR3 nucleotides are TGTGCCAGCAGCTTAAGGGCCGGACAGGGGTCAAATCAGCCCCAGCATTTT.

V and J are TRBV7-3 and TRBJ2-5; the D gene is possibly TRBD2 (6 bases). The CDR3 is made up of 13 amino acids. Germline values: CDR1 SGHTA, CDR2 FQGTGA. V dropped 4 bases and J dropped 5 bases, with 11 bases sitting between them. The CDR3 region is CASSSLAYETQYF. For the CDR3, the DNA is TGTGCCAGCAGCTCTCTAGCGTACGAGACCCAGTACTTC.

The rearrangement joins TRBV21-1 to TRBJ2-1; TRBD2 was called by the table and not checked on the DNA. TRBV21-1 is assigned pseudogene status. There are 17 residues in the CDR3. The CDR3 DNA is TGTGCCAGCAGCAAAGATGGGGCGGGAGTCTCCTACAATGAGCAGTTCTTC. It is translated as CASSKDGAGVSYNEQFF.

V usage is TRBV3-1 (or the pseudogene TRBV3-2) and J usage is TRBJ1-1; possible D gene TRBD1, 6 bases. Trimming pared 7 bases from V and 6 bases from J, leaving 18 bases between. The CDR3 spans 14 residues. Germline V gene data show CDR1 as LGHDT and CDR2 as YNNKEL (reference sequence). The CDR3 coding sequence is TGTGCCAGCACCGTAACCCCAGGGGACGCTGAAGCTTTCTTT. Its protein product is CASTVTPGDAEAFF.

V usage is TRBV28 and J usage is TRBJ1-5, with unresolved D. CDR3 size: 18 residues. CDR1 and CDR2 from the germline V gene are MDHEN and SYDVKM. V was cut by 4 bases and J by 1 base, with 20 bases left in between. CDR3: CASSYQTGVTRSNQPQHF. In DNA, the CDR3 is TGTGCCAGCAGTTACCAAACCGGGGTAACCAGGAGCAATCAGCCCCAGCATTTT.

The chain links TRBV7-2 to TRBJ1-1, with D possibly being TRBD1 (6 bases). There are 13 residues in the CDR3. Trimming left V 5 bases short and J 9 bases short, with 16 bases between. Per the germline V gene, CDR1 is SGHTA and CDR2 is FQGNSA. The CDR3 DNA reads as TGTGCCAGCAGCAATTGGGGGGGCGGGAAAGCTTTCTTT. Amino acids: CASSNWGGGKAFF.

This clone was seen once. J is TRBJ2-7 and V is TRBV12-5; 9 bases are a match to TRBD1. The CDR3 consists of 15 residues. Germline assignment: CDR1 LGHNT and CDR2 FRNRAP. V lost 7 bases to trimming and J lost 4 bases; unmatched junction nucleotides: 11. CDR3 in DNA: TGTGCTAGTGTCTTCGCCGGGACAGGGTTATACGAGCAGTACTTC. It encodes CASVFAGTGLYEQYF.